Below are 3 T cell receptor beta chains sequenced from a single sample in a study of shared clonotypes between healthy human individuals. Profiled with immunoSEQ multiplex PCR; TCRdb holds only in-frame clones, not every one. The sample includes roughly 1.5 million clones, under 99% seen only once; the top ten take roughly 0.45%. Sequenced material: naive CD4+ T cells sorted from blood. Documented subset: CD45RA+ positively selected. These receptors all come from a man younger than 45 in good health.

The genes are TRBV29-1 and TRBJ1-3, with D possibly matching TRBD1 (6 bases). This CDR3 comprises 15 residues. Germline V gives CDR1 SQVTM, CDR2 ANQGSEA. V was clipped by 4 bases and J by 2 bases, with 15 bases between them. This CDR3 is CSVGYRAAAGNTIYF. CDR3 nucleotide sequence: TGCAGCGTTGGGTACAGGGCAGCGGCTGGAAACACCATATATTTT.

The chain uses TRBV30 and TRBJ1-5; D is unclear. Per germline, CDR1 GTSNPN and CDR2 SVGIG (reference sequence). The CDR3 runs 16 residues. V was shortened by 1 base and J by 0 bases, with 13 bases between the two germline ends. The CDR3 DNA reads as TGTGCCTGGAGTGGATCGGGTTGGGATAGCAATCAGCCCCAGCATTTT. Its protein is CAWSGSGWDSNQPQHF.

In regard to this clone: The sample contains more than one DNA sequence encoding this CDR3. The genes are TRBV7-9 and TRBJ1-1; no definite D call. Germline values: CDR1 SEHNR, CDR2 FQNEAQ (reference sequence). Trimming stripped 5 bases from V and 2 bases from J, with 9 bases between. The CDR3 is 13 residues long. The CDR3 DNA is TGTGCCAGCAGCCTCGAAGCTAACACTGAAGCTTTCTTT. Protein product: CASSLEANTEAFF.